This T cell receptor beta chain was found in a study of early stage breast cancer tumors. The method was immunoSEQ multiplex PCR; TCRdb's version includes in-frame clones alone and lacks a portion of them. The data contain roughly 49,000 clones, about 77% of them singletons. The CDR3 runs 15 residues. Looked up from germline, CDR1 is KGHSY and CDR2 is FQNENV. V was cut by 4 bases and J by 2 bases, with 15 bases left in between. The chain has TRBV16 and TRBJ2-7, with D tentatively TRBD1 or TRBD2 (6 bases each). Source material: blood. This clonotype originated in a person aged 35-55 years with breast cancer. This chain's CDR3 is CASSPPPRGAYEQYF. The CDR3 bases are TGTGCCAGCAGCCCGCCTCCGAGGGGGGCCTACGAGCAGTACTTC. The full variable domain, its missing parts supplied by reference TRBV16 and TRBJ2-7, is GEEVAQTPKHLVRGEGQKAKLYCAPIKGHSYVFWYQQVLKNEFKFLISFQNENVFDETGMPKERFSAKCLPNSPCSLEIQATKLEDSAVYFCASSPPPRGAYEQYFGPGTRLTVT.